This T cell receptor beta chain was observed in a study of beta chain features in type 1 diabetes. V lost 5 bases and J 1 base, leaving 12 bases between the germline ends. The CDR3 is 15 amino acids. From germline, CDR1 is SNHLY and CDR2 FYNNEI. Remarks on this clone: Antigen: not known.

Of the isolated RNA, all was reverse transcribed, and so the sequenced material was expressed TCRB transcripts. Assay used: immunoSEQ multiplex PCR; TCRdb lists only in-frame clones, some missing. Among 600,000 to 700,000 clones, 9.5% to 15% were seen once, and the ten largest hold more than 0.09%. Broader study findings: Whether TCRB rearrangement is influenced by HLA type was left unresolved in this analysis. Shorter TCRB CDR3s, moderately but significantly so, were found in Type 1 diabetes patients in all four CD4+ subsets.

The receptor was isolated from a man aged 25-45 years with type 1 diabetes. Source material: naive CD4+ T cells from blood. This chain links TRBV2 with TRBJ2-1; maybe TRBD1 (6 bases). The CDR3 protein is CASSYDRPSYNEQFF. The DNA of the CDR3 is TGTGCCAGCAGTTATGACAGGCCATCCTACAATGAGCAGTTCTTC.